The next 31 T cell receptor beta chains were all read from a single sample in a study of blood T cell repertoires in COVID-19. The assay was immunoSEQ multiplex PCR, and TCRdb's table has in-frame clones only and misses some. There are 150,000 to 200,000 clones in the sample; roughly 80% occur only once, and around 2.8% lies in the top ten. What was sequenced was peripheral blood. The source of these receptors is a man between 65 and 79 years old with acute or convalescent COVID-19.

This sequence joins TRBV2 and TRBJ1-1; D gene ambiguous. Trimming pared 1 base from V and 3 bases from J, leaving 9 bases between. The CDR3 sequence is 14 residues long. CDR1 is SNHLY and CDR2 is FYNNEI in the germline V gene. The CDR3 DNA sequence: TGTGCCAGCAGTGAAGACCGGAGAGACACTGAAGCTTTCTTT. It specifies CASSEDRRDTEAFF.

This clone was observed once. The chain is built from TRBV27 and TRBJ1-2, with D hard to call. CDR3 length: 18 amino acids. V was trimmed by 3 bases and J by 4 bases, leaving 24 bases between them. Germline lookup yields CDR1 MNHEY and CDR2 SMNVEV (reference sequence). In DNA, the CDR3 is TGTGCCAGCAGTTTGGGAGTAGGGTTAGGGATCCCCAGCTATGGCTACACCTTC. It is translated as CASSLGVGLGIPSYGYTF.

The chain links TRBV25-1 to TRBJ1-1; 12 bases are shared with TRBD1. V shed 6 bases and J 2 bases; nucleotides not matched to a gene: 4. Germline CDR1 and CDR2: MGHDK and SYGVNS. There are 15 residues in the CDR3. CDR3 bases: TGTGCCAGCAGCGGGACAGGGGGCCATAACACTGAAGCTTTCTTT. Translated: CASSGTGGHNTEAFF. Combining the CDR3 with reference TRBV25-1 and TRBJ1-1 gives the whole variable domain EADIYQTPRYLVIGTGKKITLECSQTMGHDKMYWYQQDPGMELHLIHYSYGVNSTEKGDLSSESTVSRIRTEHFPLTLESARPSHTSQYLCASSGTGGHNTEAFFGQGTRLTVV.

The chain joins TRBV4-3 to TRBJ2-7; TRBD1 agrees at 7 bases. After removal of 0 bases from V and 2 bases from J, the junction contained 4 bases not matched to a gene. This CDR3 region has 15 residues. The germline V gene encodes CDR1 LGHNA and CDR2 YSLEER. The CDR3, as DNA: TGCGCCAGCAGCCAAGATCGACAGGGTACCTACGAGCAGTACTTC. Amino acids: CASSQDRQGTYEQYF.

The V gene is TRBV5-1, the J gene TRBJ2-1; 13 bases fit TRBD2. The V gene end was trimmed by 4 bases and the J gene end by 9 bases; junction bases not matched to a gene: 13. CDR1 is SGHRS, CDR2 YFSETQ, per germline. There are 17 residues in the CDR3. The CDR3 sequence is CASSQRLAGGSRLEQFF. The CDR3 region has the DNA TGCGCCAGCAGCCAGAGACTAGCGGGGGGCTCGCGGCTTGAGCAGTTCTTC.

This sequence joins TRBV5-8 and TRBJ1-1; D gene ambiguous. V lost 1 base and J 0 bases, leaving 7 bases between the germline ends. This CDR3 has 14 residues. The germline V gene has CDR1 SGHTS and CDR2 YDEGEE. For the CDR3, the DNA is TGTGCCAGCAGCTTGAAGCAAATGAACACTGAAGCTTTCTTT. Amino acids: CASSLKQMNTEAFF.

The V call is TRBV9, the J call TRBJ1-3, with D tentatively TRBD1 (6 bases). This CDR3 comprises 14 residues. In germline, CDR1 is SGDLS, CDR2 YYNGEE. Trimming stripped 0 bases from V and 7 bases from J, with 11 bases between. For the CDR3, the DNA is TGTGCCAGCAGCGTAGCCCCAGGGGTCAACACCATATATTTT. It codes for CASSVAPGVNTIYF.

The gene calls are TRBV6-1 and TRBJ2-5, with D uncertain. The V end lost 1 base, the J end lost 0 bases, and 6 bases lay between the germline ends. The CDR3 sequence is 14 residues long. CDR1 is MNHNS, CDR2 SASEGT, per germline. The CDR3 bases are TGTGCCAGCAGTGAAGTTACAGACCAAGAGACCCAGTACTTC. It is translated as CASSEVTDQETQYF.

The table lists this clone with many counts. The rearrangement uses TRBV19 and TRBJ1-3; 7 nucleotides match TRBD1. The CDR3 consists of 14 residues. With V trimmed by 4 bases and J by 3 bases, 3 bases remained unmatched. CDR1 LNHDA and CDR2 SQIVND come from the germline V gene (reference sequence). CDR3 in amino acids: CASSNRGFGNTIYF. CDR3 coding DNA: TGTGCCAGTAGTAACAGGGGTTTTGGAAACACCATATATTTT. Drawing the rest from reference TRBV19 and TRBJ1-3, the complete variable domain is DGGITQSPKYLFRKEGQNVTLSCEQNLNHDAMYWYRQDPGQGLRLIYYSQIVNDFQKGDIAEGYSVSREKKESFPLTVTSAQKNPTAFYLCASSNRGFGNTIYFGEGSWLTVV.

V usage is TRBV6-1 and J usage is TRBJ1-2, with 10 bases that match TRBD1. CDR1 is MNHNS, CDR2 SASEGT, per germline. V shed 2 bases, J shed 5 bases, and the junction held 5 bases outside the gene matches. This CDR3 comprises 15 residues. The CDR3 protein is CASSEYGDRGYGYTF. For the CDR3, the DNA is TGTGCCAGCAGTGAATACGGGGACAGGGGTTATGGCTACACCTTC.

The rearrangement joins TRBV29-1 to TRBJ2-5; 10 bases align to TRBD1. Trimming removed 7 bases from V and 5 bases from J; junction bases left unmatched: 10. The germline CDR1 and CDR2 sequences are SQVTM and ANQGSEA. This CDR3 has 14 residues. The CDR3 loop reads CSASTGGVGETQYF. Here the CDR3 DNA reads TGCAGCGCCTCGACAGGGGGCGTTGGTGAGACCCAGTACTTC.

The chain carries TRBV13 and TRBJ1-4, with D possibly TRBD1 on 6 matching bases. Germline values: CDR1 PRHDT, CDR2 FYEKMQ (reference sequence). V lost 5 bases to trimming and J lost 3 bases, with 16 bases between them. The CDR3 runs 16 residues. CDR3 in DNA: TGTGCCAGCAGCCCCGGACAGTTTGTCTCTAATGAAAAACTGTTTTTT. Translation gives CASSPGQFVSNEKLFF.

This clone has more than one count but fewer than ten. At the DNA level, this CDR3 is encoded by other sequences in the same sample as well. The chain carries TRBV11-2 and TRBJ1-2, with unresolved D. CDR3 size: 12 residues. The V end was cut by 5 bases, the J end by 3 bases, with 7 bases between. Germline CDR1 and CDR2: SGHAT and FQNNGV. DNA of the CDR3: TGTGCCAGCAGCCCTTCGGACTATGGCTACACCTTC. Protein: CASSPSDYGYTF.

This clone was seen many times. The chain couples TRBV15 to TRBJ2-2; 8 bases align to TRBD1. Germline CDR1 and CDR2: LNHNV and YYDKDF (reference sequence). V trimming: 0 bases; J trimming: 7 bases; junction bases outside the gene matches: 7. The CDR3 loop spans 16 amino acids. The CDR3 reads CATSRDLQGAGGELFF. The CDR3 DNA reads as TGTGCCACCAGCAGAGATCTTCAGGGGGCTGGCGGGGAGCTGTTTTTT.

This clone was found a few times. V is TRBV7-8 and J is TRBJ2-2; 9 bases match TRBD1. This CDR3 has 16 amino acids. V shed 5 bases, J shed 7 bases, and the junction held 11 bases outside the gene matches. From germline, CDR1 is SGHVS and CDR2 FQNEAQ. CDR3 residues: CASSPFGTGLIGELFF. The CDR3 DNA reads TGTGCCAGCAGCCCGTTCGGGACAGGGCTGATCGGGGAGCTGTTTTTT.

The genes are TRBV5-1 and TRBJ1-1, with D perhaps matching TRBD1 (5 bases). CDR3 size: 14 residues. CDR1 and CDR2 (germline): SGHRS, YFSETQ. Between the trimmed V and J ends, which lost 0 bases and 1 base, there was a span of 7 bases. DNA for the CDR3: TGCGCCAGCAGCTTGGACAGGCCGAACACTGAAGCTTTCTTT. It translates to CASSLDRPNTEAFF.

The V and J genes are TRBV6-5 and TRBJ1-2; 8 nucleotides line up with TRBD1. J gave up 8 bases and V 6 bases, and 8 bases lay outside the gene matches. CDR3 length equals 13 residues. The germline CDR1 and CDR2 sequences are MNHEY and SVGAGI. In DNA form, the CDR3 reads TGTGCCAGCAGCCTCGGACAGGGAATGGGCTACACCTTC. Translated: CASSLGQGMGYTF.

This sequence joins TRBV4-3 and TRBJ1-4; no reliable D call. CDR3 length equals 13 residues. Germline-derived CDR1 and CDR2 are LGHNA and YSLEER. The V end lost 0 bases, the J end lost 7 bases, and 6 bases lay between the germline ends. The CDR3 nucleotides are TGCGCCAGCAGCCAAGACAGATTTGAAAAACTGTTTTTT. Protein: CASSQDRFEKLFF.

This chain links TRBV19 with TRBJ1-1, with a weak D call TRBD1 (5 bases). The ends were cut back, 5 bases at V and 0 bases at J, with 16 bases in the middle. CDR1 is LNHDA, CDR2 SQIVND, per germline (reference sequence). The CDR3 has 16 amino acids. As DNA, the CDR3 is TGTGCCAGTAGTGATCGGGTTGGGGCTATGAACACTGAAGCTTTCTTT. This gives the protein CASSDRVGAMNTEAFF.

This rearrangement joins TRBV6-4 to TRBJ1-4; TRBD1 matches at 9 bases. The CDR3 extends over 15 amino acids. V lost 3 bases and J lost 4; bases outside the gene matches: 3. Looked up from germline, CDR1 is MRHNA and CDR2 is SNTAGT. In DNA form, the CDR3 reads TGTGCCAGCAGTGAAGGGACAGGGAGTAATGAAAAACTGTTTTTT. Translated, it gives CASSEGTGSNEKLFF.

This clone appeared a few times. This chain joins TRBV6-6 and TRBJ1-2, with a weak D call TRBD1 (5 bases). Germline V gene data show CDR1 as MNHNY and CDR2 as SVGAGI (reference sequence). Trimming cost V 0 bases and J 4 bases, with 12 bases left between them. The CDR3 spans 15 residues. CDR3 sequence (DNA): TGTGCCAGCAGTTACTCTGGGCAGGGACTCTATGGCTACACCTTC. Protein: CASSYSGQGLYGYTF.

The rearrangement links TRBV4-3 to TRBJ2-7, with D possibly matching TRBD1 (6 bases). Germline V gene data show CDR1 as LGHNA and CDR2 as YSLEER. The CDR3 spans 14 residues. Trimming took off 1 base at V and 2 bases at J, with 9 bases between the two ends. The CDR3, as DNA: TGCGCCAGCAGCCAAGTGACAGGAGCCTACGAGCAGTACTTC. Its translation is CASSQVTGAYEQYF.

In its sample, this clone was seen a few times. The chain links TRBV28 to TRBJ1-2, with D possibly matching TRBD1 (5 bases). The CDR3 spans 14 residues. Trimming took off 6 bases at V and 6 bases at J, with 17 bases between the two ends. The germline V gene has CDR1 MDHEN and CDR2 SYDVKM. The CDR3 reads CASSPVRGLDGYTF. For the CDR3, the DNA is TGTGCCAGCAGCCCCGTGCGGGGCCTGGATGGCTACACCTTC.

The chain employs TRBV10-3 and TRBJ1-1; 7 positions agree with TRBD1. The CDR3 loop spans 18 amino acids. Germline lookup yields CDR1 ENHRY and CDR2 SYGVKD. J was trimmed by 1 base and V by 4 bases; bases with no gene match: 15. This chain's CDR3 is CAISGNQQGTVENTEAFF. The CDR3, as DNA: TGTGCCATCAGTGGTAACCAACAGGGGACGGTGGAGAACACTGAAGCTTTCTTT.

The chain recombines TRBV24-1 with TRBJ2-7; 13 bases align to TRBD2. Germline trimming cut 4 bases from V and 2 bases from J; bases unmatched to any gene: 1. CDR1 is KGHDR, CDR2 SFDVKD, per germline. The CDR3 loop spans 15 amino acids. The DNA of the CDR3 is TGTGCCACCAGTGAGGGACTAGCGGGGACCTACGAGCAGTACTTC. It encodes CATSEGLAGTYEQYF.

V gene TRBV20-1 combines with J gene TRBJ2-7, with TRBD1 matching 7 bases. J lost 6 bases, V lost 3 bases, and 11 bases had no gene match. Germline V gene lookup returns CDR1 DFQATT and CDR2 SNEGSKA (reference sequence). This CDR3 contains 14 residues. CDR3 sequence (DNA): TGCAGTGCTAGTTGGGGTACAGGGGCGGCCGAGCAGTACTTC. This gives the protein CSASWGTGAAEQYF.

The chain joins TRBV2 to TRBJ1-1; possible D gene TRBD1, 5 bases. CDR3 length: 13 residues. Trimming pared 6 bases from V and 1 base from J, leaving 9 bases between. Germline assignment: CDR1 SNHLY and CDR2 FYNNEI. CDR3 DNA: TGTGCCAGCAGACAGGAGTCGAACACTGAAGCTTTCTTT. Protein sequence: CASRQESNTEAFF.

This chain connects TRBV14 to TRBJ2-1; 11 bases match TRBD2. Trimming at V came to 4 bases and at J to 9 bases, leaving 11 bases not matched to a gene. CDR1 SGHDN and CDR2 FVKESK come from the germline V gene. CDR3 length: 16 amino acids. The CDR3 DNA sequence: TGTGCCAGCAGCCCAGGTAGCGGGAGGGTGAGACGTGAGCAGTTCTTC. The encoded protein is CASSPGSGRVRREQFF.

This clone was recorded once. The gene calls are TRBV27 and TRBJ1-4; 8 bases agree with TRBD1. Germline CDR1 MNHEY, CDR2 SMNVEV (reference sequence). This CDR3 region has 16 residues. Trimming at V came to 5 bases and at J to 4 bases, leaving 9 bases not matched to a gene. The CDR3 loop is CASSPRRTGNNEKLFF. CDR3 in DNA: TGTGCCAGCAGTCCGAGAAGGACAGGGAATAATGAAAAACTGTTTTTT. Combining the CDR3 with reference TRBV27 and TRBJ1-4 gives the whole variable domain EAQVTQNPRYLITVTGKKLTVTCSQNMNHEYMSWYRQDPGLGLRQIYYSMNVEVTDKGDVPEGYKVSRKEKRNFPLILESPSPNQTSLYFCASSPRRTGNNEKLFFGSGTQLSVL.

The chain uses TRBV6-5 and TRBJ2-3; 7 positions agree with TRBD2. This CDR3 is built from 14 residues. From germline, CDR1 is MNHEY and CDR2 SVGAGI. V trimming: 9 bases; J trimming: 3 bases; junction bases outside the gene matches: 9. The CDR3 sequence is CASRRSGTTDTQYF. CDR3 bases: TGTGCCAGTCGGCGAAGCGGGACGACAGATACGCAGTATTTT.

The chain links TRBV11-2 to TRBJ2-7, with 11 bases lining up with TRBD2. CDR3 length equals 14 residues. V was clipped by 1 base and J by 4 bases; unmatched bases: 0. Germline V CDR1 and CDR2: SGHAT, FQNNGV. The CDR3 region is CASSLVAGGYEQYF. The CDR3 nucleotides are TGTGCCAGCAGCTTAGTAGCGGGAGGGTACGAGCAGTACTTC.